These 29 T cell receptor beta chains were all obtained from the same sample, sequenced in a study of identical twins. TCRdb used MiXCR to reprocess the 5' RACE reads, holding one entry per CDR3 protein. The sample has about 690,000 distinct CDR3 sequences; 20% to 25% are singletons. This same sample was also part of a study on T cells expressing NK-cell markers.

Sequencing was done on a sample of PBMCs. These receptors originate from a woman aged 18-29 years in good health.

The chain employs TRBV6-5 and TRBJ2-7; the D is unclear. This CDR3 is 16 amino acids long. With 2 bases removed from V and 3 bases from J, the gap between germline ends came to 17 bases. CDR1 MNHEY and CDR2 SVGAGI come from the germline V gene. Written as DNA, the CDR3 is TGTGCCAGCAGTTACAAGGTAGCCGACCGTGGCTACGAGCAGTACTTC. This codes for CASSYKVADRGYEQYF.

V is TRBV7-2 and J is TRBJ1-4, with D possibly TRBD1 on 6 matching bases. The CDR3 sequence is 13 residues long. CDR1 and CDR2 (germline): SGHTA, FQGNSA. Trimming shortened V by 5 bases and J by 8 bases, and 12 bases separated the two germline ends. The CDR3 reads CASSPRGAEKLFF. As DNA, the CDR3 is TGTGCCAGCAGCCCTAGGGGGGCCGAAAAACTGTTTTTT.

This clonotype was observed a handful of times. This chain uses TRBV20-1 with TRBJ1-1; the D gene is possibly TRBD1 (6 bases). V lost 6 bases and J 4 bases, leaving 9 bases between the germline ends. In germline, CDR1 is DFQATT, CDR2 SNEGSKA (reference sequence). The CDR3 has 11 amino acids. The CDR3 here is CSAEQGTEAFF. The CDR3 DNA sequence: TGCAGTGCCGAACAGGGCACTGAAGCTTTCTTT.

Only a few counts were recorded for this clonotype. The chain joins TRBV12-3 or TRBV12-4 to TRBJ2-7, with unresolved D. The CDR3 is 11 residues long. Trimming cost V 3 bases and J 6 bases, with 6 bases left between them. The CDR3 region is CASSFLSEQYF. The CDR3 DNA reads as TGTGCCAGCAGTTTTCTCTCCGAGCAGTACTTC.

Many counts were recorded for this clonotype. The rearrangement uses TRBV7-2 and TRBJ1-2; 7 bases map to TRBD1. V gave up 1 base and J gave up 4 bases; unmatched junction bases: 6. Germline CDR1 and CDR2: SGHTA and FQGNSA. The CDR3 extends over 15 amino acids. CDR3 in DNA: TGTGCCAGCAGCTTAGGAGGGGGCGCACGCTATGGCTACACCTTC. Amino acid sequence: CASSLGGGARYGYTF.

There are many counts of this clonotype. This chain connects TRBV29-1 to TRBJ2-1, with TRBD2 as a possible D gene (5 bases). V was cut by 5 bases and J by 6 bases, with 11 bases left in between. Germline V gene sequence: CDR1 SQVTM, CDR2 ANQGSEA. The CDR3 covers 12 residues. The CDR3 DNA reads as TGCAGCGTTCGGGATACAAGCAATGAGCAGTTCTTC. Protein: CSVRDTSNEQFF.

This chain joins TRBV6-1 and TRBJ1-3; D ambiguous. CDR3 size: 15 residues. Germline CDR1 MNHNS, CDR2 SASEGT. V dropped 1 base and J dropped 0 bases, with 7 bases sitting between them. The CDR3 sequence is CASSEDSFSGNTIYF. The CDR3 DNA reads as TGTGCCAGCAGTGAAGACAGTTTCTCTGGAAACACCATATATTTT.

The chain employs TRBV5-1 and TRBJ2-2, with TRBD1 identical over 7 bases. Trimming at V came to 0 bases and at J to 15 bases, leaving 11 bases not matched to a gene. This CDR3 spans 14 amino acids. CDR1 and CDR2 (germline): SGHRS, YFSETQ. The CDR3 DNA reads TGCGCCAGCAGCTTGGCCAGGGGACAGTCGGTCTTGTTTTTT. Translating it yields CASSLARGQSVLFF.

CDR3 sequence reads: CATSISGYEQYF. The DNA for the CDR3 is TGTGCCACCAGCATATCAGGTTACGAGCAGTACTTC. This chain links TRBV15 with TRBJ2-7, with D unresolved. V lost 4 bases and J 4 bases, leaving 8 bases between the germline ends. This CDR3 region has 12 residues. CDR1 is LNHNV and CDR2 is YYDKDF in the germline V gene (reference sequence). Combining the CDR3 with reference TRBV15 and TRBJ2-7 gives the whole variable domain DAMVIQNPRYQVTQFGKPVTLSCSQTLNHNVMYWYQQKSSQAPKLLFHYYDKDFNNEADTPDNFQSRRPNTSFCFLDIRSPGLGDTAMYLCATSISGYEQYFGPGTRLTVT.

The V and J genes are TRBV6-2 or TRBV6-3 and TRBJ1-1; no clear D. Germline values: CDR1 MNHEY, CDR2 SVGEGT. This CDR3 is built from 13 residues. The germline V and J ends were trimmed by 4 bases and 3 bases, with 9 bases remaining between them. The CDR3 sequence is CASSWGMYTEAFF. Written as DNA, the CDR3 is TGTGCCAGCAGTTGGGGAATGTACACTGAAGCTTTCTTT.

This clonotype was counted only a few times. The chain combines TRBV5-6 with TRBJ2-1; D is possibly TRBD1 or TRBD2 (6 bases each). With 2 bases removed from V and 1 base from J, the gap between germline ends came to 10 bases. The CDR3 length is 15 residues. From germline, CDR1 is SGHDT and CDR2 YYEEEE. CDR3 nucleotides: TGTGCCAGCAGCTTCTGGAGGGGGTCCTACAATGAGCAGTTCTTC. Protein: CASSFWRGSYNEQFF.

This clonotype was counted between two and nine times. This chain links TRBV5-1 with TRBJ2-1; TRBD2 matches at 13 bases. The germline gives CDR1 SGHRS, CDR2 YFSETQ. Unmatched junction bases numbered 20, after V lost 4 bases and J lost 7 bases. CDR3 length equals 20 residues. In nucleotides, the CDR3 is TGCGCCAGCAGCCCGAGGACTAGCGGGGGATCTCCCACTCGGTGGAATGAGCAGTTCTTC. It encodes CASSPRTSGGSPTRWNEQFF.

The chain is built from TRBV20-1 and TRBJ2-1; D perhaps matches TRBD1 (5 bases). Germline V lookup: CDR1 DFQATT, CDR2 SNEGSKA (reference sequence). This CDR3 is built from 11 residues. Trimming stripped 6 bases from V and 7 bases from J, with 10 bases between. CDR3 bases: TGCAGTGCGGGGAAGGGGAATGAGCAGTTCTTC. Amino acid sequence: CSAGKGNEQFF.

This clonotype appeared many times. This chain joins TRBV10-2 and TRBJ1-3; maybe TRBD1 (5 bases). V shed 4 bases and J shed 2 bases, with 9 bases lying between them. The CDR3 extends over 14 amino acids. Looked up from germline, CDR1 is WSHSY and CDR2 is SAAADI. The CDR3 sequence is CASSGDRTGNTIYF. The CDR3 DNA reads as TGCGCCAGCAGTGGAGACAGAACTGGAAACACCATATATTTT.

The gene calls are TRBV21-1 and TRBJ2-5; the table gives TRBD1 as D, unverified against the DNA. TRBV21-1 is designated a pseudogene. This CDR3 contains 12 residues. CDR3 coding DNA: TGTGCCAGCAGCACCCCGGCTGAGACCCAGTACTTC. Protein product: CASSTPAETQYF.

There are a few counts of this clonotype. The rearrangement links TRBV15 to TRBJ2-1; D is unresolved. Germline-derived CDR1 and CDR2 are LNHNV and YYDKDF (reference sequence). The CDR3 runs 13 residues. Trimming pared 0 bases from V and 9 bases from J, leaving 9 bases between. CDR3 region: CATSRDQRVEQFF. CDR3 nucleotide sequence: TGTGCCACCAGCAGAGATCAACGGGTTGAGCAGTTCTTC.

The rearrangement joins TRBV5-1 to TRBJ2-2; TRBD1 agrees at 7 bases. CDR1 and CDR2 from the germline V gene are SGHRS and YFSETQ. V shed 5 bases, J shed 6 bases, and the junction held 4 bases outside the gene matches. The CDR3 sequence is 13 residues long. CDR3 loop: CASRPTGPGELFF. CDR3 DNA sequence: TGCGCCAGCAGGCCGACAGGGCCCGGGGAGCTGTTTTTT.

This clonotype was counted many times. The chain employs TRBV7-9 and TRBJ2-5, with a possible D match to TRBD2 (5 bases). The CDR3 covers 13 residues. Germline V CDR1 and CDR2: SEHNR, FQNEAQ (reference sequence). Trimming took off 3 bases at V and 5 bases at J, with 10 bases between the two ends. CDR3: CASSFSSGETQYF. Written as DNA, the CDR3 is TGTGCCAGCAGCTTTTCCTCGGGGGAGACCCAGTACTTC.

The chain carries TRBV20-1 and TRBJ2-1, with D unresolved. This CDR3 is 12 amino acids long. Germline V CDR1 and CDR2: DFQATT, SNEGSKA (reference sequence). Trimming shortened V by 3 bases and J by 1 base, and 4 bases separated the two germline ends. This CDR3 reads CSARMSYNEQFF. CDR3 nucleotides: TGCAGTGCTAGGATGTCCTACAATGAGCAGTTCTTC.

Details on this clonotype: A read error may explain this, as a much larger clone is one base away. The rearrangement joins TRBV29-1 to TRBJ1-1, with no clear D. In germline, CDR1 is SQVTM, CDR2 ANQGSEA. This CDR3 region has 11 residues. Deletions cut 5 bases from V and 1 base from J, with 5 bases between. As DNA, the CDR3 is TGCAGCGTTTTCGAGAACACTGAAGCTTTCTTT. Translation gives CSVFENTEAFF.

This clonotype was observed many times. The chain combines TRBV15 with TRBJ2-2; 7 nucleotides agree with TRBD1. The CDR3 extends over 17 amino acids. With 5 bases clipped from V and 0 bases from J, the junction kept 9 bases outside the gene matches. Germline CDR1 reads LNHNV; CDR2 reads YYDKDF (reference sequence). The CDR3 is CATSGIPGQSNTGELFF. DNA of the CDR3: TGTGCCACCAGCGGTATACCGGGACAGTCGAACACCGGGGAGCTGTTTTTT.

This clonotype was recorded a few times. The junction differs from germline at one of its ends, possibly a read error. V is TRBV7-9 and J is TRBJ2-7; possibly TRBD2 for D (6 bases). Germline V CDR1 and CDR2: SEHNR, FQNEAQ (reference sequence). This CDR3 is 13 amino acids long. This CDR3 is CASSLASSGPPDF. CDR3 nucleotide sequence: TGTGCCAGCAGCTTAGCGTCGAGCGGGCCTCCGGACTTC.

The V call is TRBV20-1, the J call TRBJ2-7, with TRBD2 matching 10 bases. Per the germline V gene, CDR1 is DFQATT and CDR2 is SNEGSKA (reference sequence). After removal of 4 bases from V and 6 bases from J, the junction contained 3 bases not matched to a gene. This CDR3 is built from 12 residues. CDR3 sequence (DNA): TGCAGTGCTACCGGGACTAGCGCCGAGCAGTACTTC. It yields the protein CSATGTSAEQYF.

Here the CDR3 DNA reads TGTGCCAGCAGTGTTAGGAGGGCCCTTCAGCCCCAGCATTTT. Translation: CASSVRRALQPQHF. The chain combines TRBV2 with TRBJ1-5; D unresolved. V lost 4 bases and J 6 bases, leaving 13 bases between the germline ends. The CDR3 length is 14 residues. CDR1 SNHLY and CDR2 FYNNEI come from the germline V gene.

This chain joins TRBV2 and TRBJ2-2; maybe TRBD1 (5 bases). Trimming took 4 bases from V and 3 from J, leaving 12 bases between them. The CDR3 length is 15 residues. Germline CDR1 reads SNHLY; CDR2 reads FYNNEI. The CDR3 nucleotides are TGTGCCAGCAGTGGGGGCTTAGGGCACACCGGGGAGCTGTTTTTT. Translated, it gives CASSGGLGHTGELFF.

This clonotype was seen more than once but under ten times. The chain uses TRBV10-3 and TRBJ2-7, with 13 bases aligning to TRBD2. Looked up from germline, CDR1 is ENHRY and CDR2 is SYGVKD. This CDR3 is built from 15 residues. This chain's CDR3 is CAPRGLAGLLAEQYF. CDR3 sequence (DNA): TGTGCTCCTCGGGGACTAGCGGGGTTACTCGCCGAGCAGTACTTC.

The table lists this clonotype with a few counts. The chain carries TRBV20-1 and TRBJ1-4, with D perhaps matching TRBD1 (6 bases). The CDR3 spans 15 residues. Germline lookup yields CDR1 DFQATT and CDR2 SNEGSKA (reference sequence). The V end was cut by 0 bases, the J end by 7 bases, with 15 bases between. The chain's CDR3 is CSARDRRGIGEKLFF. The CDR3 DNA follows: TGCAGTGCTAGAGATCGAAGGGGGATCGGTGAAAAACTGTTTTTT.

This clonotype has just a few counts. V gene TRBV29-1 combines with J gene TRBJ2-3; a possible D gene is TRBD2 (5 bases). The CDR3 runs to 12 residues. From germline, CDR1 is SQVTM and CDR2 ANQGSEA. Trimming removed 6 bases at V and 3 bases at J, with 10 bases between. CDR3 sequence: CSVEVATDTQYF. DNA of the CDR3: TGCAGCGTGGAGGTGGCTACAGATACGCAGTATTTT.

This clonotype was found many times. V is TRBV5-1 and J is TRBJ2-1; a weak D match, TRBD1 (6 bases). The CDR3 runs 14 residues. V was cut by 4 bases and J by 7 bases, with 15 bases left in between. Looked up from germline, CDR1 is SGHRS and CDR2 is YFSETQ. The CDR3 DNA follows: TGCGCCAGCAGCGGGGACACCCTGGGGAATGAGCAGTTCTTC. Translating gives CASSGDTLGNEQFF. Looking up the rest from reference TRBV5-1 and TRBJ2-1 gives the full variable domain: KAGVTQTPRYLIKTRGQQVTLSCSPISGHRSVSWYQQTPGQGLQFLFEYFSETQRNKGNFPGRFSGRQFSNSRSEMNVSTLELGDSALYLCASSGDTLGNEQFFGPGTRLTVL.